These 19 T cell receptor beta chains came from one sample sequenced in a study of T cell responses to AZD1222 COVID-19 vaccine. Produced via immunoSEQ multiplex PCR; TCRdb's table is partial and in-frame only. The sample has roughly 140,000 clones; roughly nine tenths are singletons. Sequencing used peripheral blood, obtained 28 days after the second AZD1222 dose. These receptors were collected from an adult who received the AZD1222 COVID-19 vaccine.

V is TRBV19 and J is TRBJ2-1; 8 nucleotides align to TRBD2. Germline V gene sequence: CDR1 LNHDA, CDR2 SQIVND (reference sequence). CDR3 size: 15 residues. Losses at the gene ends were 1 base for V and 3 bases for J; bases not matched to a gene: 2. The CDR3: CASSIVAGFYNEQFF. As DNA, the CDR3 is TGTGCCAGTAGTATAGTAGCGGGATTCTACAATGAGCAGTTCTTC.

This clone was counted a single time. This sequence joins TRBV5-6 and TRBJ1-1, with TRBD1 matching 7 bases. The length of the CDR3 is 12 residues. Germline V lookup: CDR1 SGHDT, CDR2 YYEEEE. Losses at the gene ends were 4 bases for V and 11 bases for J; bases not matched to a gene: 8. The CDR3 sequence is CASSANRGYAFF. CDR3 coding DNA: TGTGCCAGCAGCGCAAACAGGGGCTATGCTTTCTTT.

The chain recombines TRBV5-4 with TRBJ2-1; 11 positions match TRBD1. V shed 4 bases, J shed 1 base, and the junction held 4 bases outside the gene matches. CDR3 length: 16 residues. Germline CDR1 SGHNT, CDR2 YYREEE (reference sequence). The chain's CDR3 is CASSRGQGGSYNEQFF. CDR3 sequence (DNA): TGTGCCAGCAGCAGGGGACAGGGGGGGTCCTACAATGAGCAGTTCTTC. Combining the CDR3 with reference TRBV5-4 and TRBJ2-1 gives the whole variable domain ETGVTQSPTHLIKTRGQQVTLRCSSQSGHNTVSWYQQALGQGPQFIFQYYREEENGRGNFPPRFSGLQFPNYSSELNVNALELDDSALYLCASSRGQGGSYNEQFFGPGTRLTVL.

The CDR3 DNA follows: TGTGCCAGCAGTAACCTAGCGGGGGGGGAGAATGAGCAGTTCTTC. The encoded protein is CASSNLAGGENEQFF. The chain couples TRBV28 to TRBJ2-1, with TRBD2 identical over 12 bases. J was trimmed by 7 bases and V by 5 bases; bases with no gene match: 6. Germline V CDR1 and CDR2: MDHEN, SYDVKM. The CDR3 runs 15 residues.

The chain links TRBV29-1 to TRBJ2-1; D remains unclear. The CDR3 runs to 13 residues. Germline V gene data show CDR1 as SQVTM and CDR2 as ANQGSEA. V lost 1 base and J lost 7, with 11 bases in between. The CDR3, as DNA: TGCAGCGTTGAAGGAACGGGTAGTAATGAGCAGTTCTTC. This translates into CSVEGTGSNEQFF.

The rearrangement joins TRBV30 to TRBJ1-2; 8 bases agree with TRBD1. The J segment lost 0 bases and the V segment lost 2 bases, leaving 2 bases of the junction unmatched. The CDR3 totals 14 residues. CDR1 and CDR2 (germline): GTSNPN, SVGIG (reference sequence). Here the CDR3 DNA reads TGTGCCTGGAGTTGGACAGGGACTAACTATGGCTACACCTTC. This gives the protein CAWSWTGTNYGYTF.

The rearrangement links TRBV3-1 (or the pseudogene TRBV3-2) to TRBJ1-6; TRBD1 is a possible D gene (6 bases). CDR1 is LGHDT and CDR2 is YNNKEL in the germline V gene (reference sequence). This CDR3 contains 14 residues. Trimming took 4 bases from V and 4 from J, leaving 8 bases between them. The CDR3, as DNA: TGTGCCAGCAGCCTGGGACAATATAATTCACCCCTCCACTTT. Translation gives CASSLGQYNSPLHF.

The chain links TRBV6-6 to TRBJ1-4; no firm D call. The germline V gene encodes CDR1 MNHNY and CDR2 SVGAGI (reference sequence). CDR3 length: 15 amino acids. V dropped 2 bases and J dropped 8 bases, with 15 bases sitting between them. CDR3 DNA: TGTGCCAGCAGTTACGGTGGAACGGGAGGGGAAAAACTGTTTTTT. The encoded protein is CASSYGGTGGEKLFF.

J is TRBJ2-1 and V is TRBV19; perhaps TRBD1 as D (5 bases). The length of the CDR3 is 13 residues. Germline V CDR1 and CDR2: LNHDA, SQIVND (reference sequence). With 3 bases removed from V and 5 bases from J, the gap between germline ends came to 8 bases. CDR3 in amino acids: CASSISGNNEQFF. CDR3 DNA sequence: TGTGCCAGTAGTATTTCAGGGAACAATGAGCAGTTCTTC.

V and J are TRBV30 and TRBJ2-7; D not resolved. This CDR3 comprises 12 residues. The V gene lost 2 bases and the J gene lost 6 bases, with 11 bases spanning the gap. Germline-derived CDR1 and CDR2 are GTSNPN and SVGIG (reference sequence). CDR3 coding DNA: TGTGCCTGGAGTACCCCCATCGTCGAGCAGTACTTC. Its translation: CAWSTPIVEQYF.

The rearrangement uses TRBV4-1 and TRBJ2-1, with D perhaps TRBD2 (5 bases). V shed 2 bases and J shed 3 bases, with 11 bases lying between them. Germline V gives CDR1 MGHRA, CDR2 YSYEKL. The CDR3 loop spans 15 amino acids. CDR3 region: CASSQTSSYYNEQFF. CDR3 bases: TGCGCCAGCAGCCAAACTAGTTCTTACTACAATGAGCAGTTCTTC.

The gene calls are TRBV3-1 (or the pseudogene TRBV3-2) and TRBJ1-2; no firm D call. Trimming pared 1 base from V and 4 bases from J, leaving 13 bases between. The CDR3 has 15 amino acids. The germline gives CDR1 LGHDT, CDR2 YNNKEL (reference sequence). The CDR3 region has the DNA TGTGCCAGCAGCCAAGGCCTAGAGGAAGCCTATGGCTACACCTTC. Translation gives CASSQGLEEAYGYTF.

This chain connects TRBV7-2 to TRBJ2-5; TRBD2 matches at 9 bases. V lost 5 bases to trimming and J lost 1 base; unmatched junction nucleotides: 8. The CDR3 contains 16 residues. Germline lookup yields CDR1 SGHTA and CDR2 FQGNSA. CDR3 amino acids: CASSLGGAGGQETQYF. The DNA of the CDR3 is TGTGCCAGCAGCCTAGGTGGAGCGGGGGGCCAAGAGACCCAGTACTTC.

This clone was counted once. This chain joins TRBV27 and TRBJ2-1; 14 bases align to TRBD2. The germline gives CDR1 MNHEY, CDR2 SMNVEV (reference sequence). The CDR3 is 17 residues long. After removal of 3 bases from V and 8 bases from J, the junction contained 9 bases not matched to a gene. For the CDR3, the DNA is TGTGCCAGCAGTTTCCCCCTGACTAGCGGGAGGGTCCATGAGCAGTTCTTC. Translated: CASSFPLTSGRVHEQFF.

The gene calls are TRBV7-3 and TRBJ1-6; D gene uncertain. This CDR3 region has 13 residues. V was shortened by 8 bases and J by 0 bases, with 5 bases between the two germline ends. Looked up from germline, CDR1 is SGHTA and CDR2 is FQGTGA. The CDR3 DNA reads TGTGCCAGCGGTAGCTCCTATAATTCACCCCTCCACTTT. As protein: CASGSSYNSPLHF.

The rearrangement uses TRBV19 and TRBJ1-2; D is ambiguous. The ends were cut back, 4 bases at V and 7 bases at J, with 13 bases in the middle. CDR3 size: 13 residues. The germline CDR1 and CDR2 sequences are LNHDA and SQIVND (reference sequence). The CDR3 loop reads CASSNQPGFGYTF. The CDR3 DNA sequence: TGTGCCAGTAGTAATCAGCCGGGTTTTGGCTACACCTTC.

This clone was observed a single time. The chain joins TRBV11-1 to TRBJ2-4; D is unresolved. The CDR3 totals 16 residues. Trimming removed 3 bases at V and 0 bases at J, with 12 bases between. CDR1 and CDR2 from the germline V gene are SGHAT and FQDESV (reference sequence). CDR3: CASSFGGVLAKNIQYF. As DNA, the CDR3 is TGTGCCAGCAGCTTCGGCGGAGTCTTAGCCAAAAACATTCAGTACTTC.

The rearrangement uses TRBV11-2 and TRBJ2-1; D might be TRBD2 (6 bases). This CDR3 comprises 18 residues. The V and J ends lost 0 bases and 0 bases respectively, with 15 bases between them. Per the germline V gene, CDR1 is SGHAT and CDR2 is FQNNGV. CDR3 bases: TGTGCCAGCAGCTTAGAAAGTAGCGGAGGCCTCTCCTACAATGAGCAGTTCTTC. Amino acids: CASSLESSGGLSYNEQFF.

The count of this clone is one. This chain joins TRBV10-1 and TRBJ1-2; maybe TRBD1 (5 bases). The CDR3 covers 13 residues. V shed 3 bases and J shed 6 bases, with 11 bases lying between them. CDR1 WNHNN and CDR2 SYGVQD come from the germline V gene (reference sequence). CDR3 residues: CASSEDPGHGYTF. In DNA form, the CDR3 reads TGCGCCAGCAGTGAAGACCCGGGGCATGGCTACACCTTC.